The entry below describes one T cell receptor beta chain. Its specificity is not known. This PCR relied on a set of 60 Vbeta primers and 13 Jbeta primers. TCRdb's copy holds only in-frame clones and misses some; the assay was immunoSEQ multiplex PCR. The sample holds over 65,000 clones; about 80% are singletons and the top ten take about 8%. The data are from a study of cytomegalovirus exposure and HLA in healthy donors. On the study more broadly: Out of around 360 genotyped donors, approximately 84% belonged to the Caucasian-associated ancestry cluster.

Study-wide points: Reported performance of the classifier showed diagnosis of cytomegalovirus status with high specificity and sensitivity.

This receptor was identified in a man between 60 and 75 years old in good health and CMV-seropositive. Sequenced input: PBMCs.

Written as DNA, the CDR3 is TGTGCCAGCAGCCTCTTTAGCGGGGGAGTCACCGGGGAGCTGTTTTTT. It specifies CASSLFSGGVTGELFF. V and J are TRBV11-2 and TRBJ2-2, with 9 bases lining up with TRBD2. There are 16 residues in the CDR3. The V gene's germline CDR1 is SGHAT and CDR2 FQNNGV. Losses at the gene ends were 5 bases for V and 4 bases for J; bases not matched to a gene: 8.